A selection of T cell receptor beta chains follows, all from one sample in a study of CXCR3-negative and CXCR3-positive naive CD8 T cells. TCRdb re-called the 5' RACE reads and gives one entry per CDR3 protein, without DNA. The sample holds 85,000 to 90,000 distinct CDR3 sequences. Sequences were obtained from naive CXCR3+ CD8+ T cells from blood. These receptors came from a human donor in good health. Some clones in this sample may be carry-over from other donors' samples. The CDR3 runs from the conserved cysteine through the conserved F or W. Fields, in order: CDR3 protein, CDR3 length, V gene, J gene.

CASSPQGPSSYNEQFF	16	TRBV18	TRBJ2-1
CASGALVGENTEAFF	15	TRBV28	TRBJ1-1
CASRQETGELFF	12	TRBV6-4	TRBJ2-2
CASSQDAVLGAKNIQYF	17	TRBV4-3	TRBJ2-4
CASSYSTGNYEQYF	14	TRBV6-5	TRBJ2-7
CASSSTTGVRTDTQYF	16	TRBV11-3	TRBJ2-3
CSARDLRGITEAFF	14	TRBV20-1	TRBJ1-1
CASSQDGRGWGANEQFF	17	TRBV4-2	TRBJ2-1
CASSLDPGWGAFYEQYF	17	TRBV7-9	TRBJ2-7
CASRGRLSHEQYF	13	TRBV13	TRBJ2-7
CASSQVTGSAYNEQFF	16	TRBV4-1	TRBJ2-1
CASRTGTGSPYEQYF	15	TRBV5-4	TRBJ2-7
CARTGAGRGTEAFF	14	TRBV9	TRBJ1-1
CATRSRAGDMDEQYF	15	TRBV19	TRBJ2-7
CASSSRTGSHEQYF	14	TRBV7-2	TRBJ2-7
CAISETSPLHF	11	TRBV10-3	TRBJ1-6
CATSRGLAGLYNEQFF	16	TRBV15	TRBJ2-1
CSARGLAGALTGELFF	16	TRBV20-1	TRBJ2-2
CASSLTRSVNGQFF	14	TRBV28	TRBJ2-1
CSARDPGLGETQYF	14	TRBV20-1	TRBJ2-5
CASSFLGSGSYNEQFF	16	TRBV7-2	TRBJ2-1
CASSSTLAGPSYNEQFF	17	TRBV7-9	TRBJ2-1
CASLSRGGLTDTQYF	15	TRBV28	TRBJ2-3
CASSLTGTGSSYNEQFF	17	TRBV7-3	TRBJ2-1
CASSLGQSYEQYF	13	TRBV28	TRBJ2-7
CSASDATSGSYNEQFF	16	TRBV20-1	TRBJ2-1
CSVEDPVGELETQYF	15	TRBV29-1	TRBJ2-5
CASSPLEGPYTDTQYF	16	TRBV27	TRBJ2-3
CASSYLLGQGRETQYF	16	TRBV6-5	TRBJ2-5
CASSFGTGEREQYF	14	TRBV19	TRBJ2-7
CASSLLAGGPTDTQYF	16	TRBV11-2	TRBJ2-3
CASSPDTNQPQHF	13	TRBV28	TRBJ1-5
CASRGINLWVNQPQHF	16	TRBV23-1	TRBJ1-5
CASSHQGFMYNEQFF	15	TRBV28	TRBJ2-1
CSARVFQHLSYNEQFF	16	TRBV20-1	TRBJ2-1
CASSLLRQIPPHGYTF	16	TRBV7-8	TRBJ1-2
CASSSPWGGTYEQYF	15	TRBV7-2	TRBJ2-7
CSARDREGGEQFF	13	TRBV20-1	TRBJ2-1
CSVEVTTSGRNTDTQYF	17	TRBV29-1	TRBJ2-3
CATSDPTGTSGKDSYNEQFF	20	TRBV24-1	TRBJ2-1
CAISEGLAETDTQYF	15	TRBV10-3	TRBJ2-3